Below, one TCR beta chain is given with its context. Its matching antigen is unknown. The sample belongs to a study of cytomegalovirus exposure and HLA in healthy donors. J gave up 0 bases and V 7 bases, and 5 bases lay outside the gene matches. The CDR3 totals 15 residues. Per the germline V gene, CDR1 is MNHNS and CDR2 is SASEGT. A multiplex PCR was run with 60 Vbeta primers and 13 Jbeta primers. Assay used: immunoSEQ multiplex PCR; TCRdb lists only in-frame clones, some missing. The table has 150,000 to 200,000 clones, under 80% seen once. Study-wide results and caveats: A missense DCLRE1C variant was associated with V- and J-gene trimming of TCR beta chains in a later analysis, and an independent cohort replicated the association. Rare sequences made up most TCRs, while some public TCRs were found in many donors.

The receptor was isolated from a human donor in good health. This chain joins TRBV6-1 and TRBJ2-1, with TRBD2 matching 8 bases. Material for sequencing was PBMCs. CDR3 DNA: TGTGCCAGCACCGTCCTAGCGGGCTCCTACAATGAGCAGTTCTTC. Translation: CASTVLAGSYNEQFF.